This T cell receptor (beta chain) was obtained from a study of T cells in Graves' hyperthyroidism and ophthalmopathy. Exclusion criteria comprised uncontrolled infection, other autoimmune disease, pregnancy or lactation. As for this clonotype: Its antigen is undetermined.

There were TCR beta CDR3 regions amplified from RNA transcripts. First-round RT-PCR targeting the TCR CDR3 was performed with the HTBI primer set. TCRdb processed the multiplex PCR reads anew with MiXCR; each CDR3 protein has one entry. The sample carries roughly 570,000 distinct CDR3 sequences, around 42% recorded once. Regarding the study as a whole: The model made its ophthalmopathy prediction, and onset followed a median roughly six months later.

The sequencing input was peripheral blood or thyroid tissue (not recorded which). The sequence was obtained from an adult woman with Graves' disease, either hyperthyroidism or ophthalmopathy (not recorded which).

In DNA, the CDR3 is TGTGCCAGCAGCCCCTACGGACAGGTCGGGGAGCTGTTTTTT. The encoded protein is CASSPYGQVGELFF. The chain employs TRBV7-3 and TRBJ2-2, with TRBD1 matching over 7 bases. With V trimmed by 5 bases and J by 7 bases, 7 bases remained unmatched. The CDR3 loop spans 14 amino acids. Looked up from germline, CDR1 is SGHTA and CDR2 is FQGTGA.